The clone carrying this T cell receptor beta chain was detected ten times or more. Its antigen is unidentified. This entry is derived from a study of Graves' ophthalmopathy and Graves' hyperthyroidism. Study information: Peripheral blood was obtained at first diagnosis, ahead of any treatment.

Whole-study findings and limits: The model's ophthalmopathy progression predictions had less than 71% sensitivity and over 72% specificity. A model built from 13 signatures distinguished ophthalmopathy from stable hyperthyroidism with 85% to 90% sensitivity and approximately 80% specificity.

The study enrolled ophthalmopathy donors with moderate-to-severe activity, CAS ≥3, NOSPECS ≥4 and duration under 3 months. RNA transcripts provided the template for amplifying TCR beta CDR3 regions. The first-round RT-PCR employed HTBI primers together with the Qiagen OneStep RT-PCR kit. A multiplex PCR was then performed as the second round. TCRdb processed the multiplex PCR reads anew with MiXCR; each CDR3 protein has one entry. The sample gives hundreds of thousands of distinct CDR3 sequences, 35% to 45% of which show up once; more than 2.5% is in the top ten. This CDR3 spans 13 amino acids. Trimming removed 6 bases from V and 3 bases from J; junction bases left unmatched: 3. CDR1 is SNHLY and CDR2 is FYNNEI in the germline V gene.

This TCR derives from an adult man with Graves' ophthalmopathy. The specimen was peripheral blood. The chain joins TRBV2 to TRBJ1-2, with 8 bases lining up with TRBD1. Written as DNA, the CDR3 is TGTGCCAGCAGGGACAGGGTAGACTATGGCTACACCTTC. This gives the protein CASRDRVDYGYTF.